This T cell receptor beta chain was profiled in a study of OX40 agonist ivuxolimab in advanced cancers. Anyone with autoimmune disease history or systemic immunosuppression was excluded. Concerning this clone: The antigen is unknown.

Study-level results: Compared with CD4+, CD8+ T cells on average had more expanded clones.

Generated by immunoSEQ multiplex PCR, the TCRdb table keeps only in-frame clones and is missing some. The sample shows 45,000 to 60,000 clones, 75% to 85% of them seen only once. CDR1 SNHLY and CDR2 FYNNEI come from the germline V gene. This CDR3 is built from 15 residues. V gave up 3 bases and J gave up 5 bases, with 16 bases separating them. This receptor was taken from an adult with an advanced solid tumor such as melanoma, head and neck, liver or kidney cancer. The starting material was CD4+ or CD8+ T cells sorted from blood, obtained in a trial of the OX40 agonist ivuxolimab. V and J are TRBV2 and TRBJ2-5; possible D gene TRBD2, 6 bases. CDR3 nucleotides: TGTGCCAGCAGTGACGTGGCGGGGAGTCTTGAGACCCAGTACTTC. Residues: CASSDVAGSLETQYF. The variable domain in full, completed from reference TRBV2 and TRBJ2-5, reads EPEVTQTPSHQVTQMGQEVILRCVPISNHLYFYWYRQILGQKVEFLVSFYNNEISEKSEIFDDQFSVERPDGSNFTLKIRSTKLEDSAMYFCASSDVAGSLETQYFGPGTRLLVL.